Listed below are T cell receptor beta chains from one sample, sequenced in a study of identical twins. TCRdb reprocessed the 5' RACE reads with MiXCR, giving one entry per CDR3 protein. Here the sample spans a few hundred thousand distinct CDR3 sequences, roughly 10% being singletons. These data also formed part of another study, on yellow fever vaccine responses in identical twins.

Sequences were obtained from CD8+ T cells sorted from blood. These receptors were taken from a young woman in good health. Both conserved end residues are part of each CDR3. D genes are given only for firm matches. Clone size is given for some rows only: seen once, a few or many times, or a class if the clone is expanded.

TRBV3-1,TRBJ1-5,NA,few,CASSQDYHRRVQPQHF,TGTGCCAGCAGCCAAGATTACCACCGCAGGGTGCAGCCCCAGCATTTT
TRBV29-1,TRBJ1-5,NA,NA,CSVPGEGNQPQHF,TGCAGCGTTCCAGGAGAAGGCAATCAGCCCCAGCATTTT
TRBV4-1,TRBJ2-5,NA,NA,CASSQDVGHGETQYF,TGCGCCAGCAGCCAAGACGTGGGTCACGGGGAGACCCAGTACTTC
TRBV15,TRBJ2-3,NA,NA,CATSRGVAESTDTQYF,TGTGCCACCAGCAGAGGGGTAGCCGAGAGCACAGATACGCAGTATTTT
TRBV27,TRBJ2-2,NA,few,CASSLAAGVVNTGELFF,TGTGCCAGCAGTTTAGCGGCAGGTGTCGTGAACACCGGGGAGCTGTTTTTT
TRBV7-9,TRBJ2-1,NA,few,CASSLSQPSGVPNEQFF,TGTGCCAGCAGCTTGTCACAACCCTCAGGGGTCCCCAATGAGCAGTTCTTC
TRBV30,TRBJ2-5,NA,NA,CAWEGDQETQYF,TGTGCCTGGGAAGGAGACCAAGAGACCCAGTACTTC
TRBV12-5,TRBJ1-2,NA,NA,CASGDIDSVPSGYTF,TGTGCTAGTGGAGACATAGACAGCGTGCCCTCTGGCTACACCTTC
TRBV29-1,TRBJ2-7,NA,few,CSVVGTGVYEQYF,TGCAGCGTTGTGGGAACTGGGGTATACGAGCAGTACTTC
TRBV9,TRBJ2-3,TRBD2,many,CASSVGASGETDTQYF,TGTGCCAGCAGCGTAGGGGCTAGCGGGGAGACAGATACGCAGTATTTT
TRBV6-2/TRBV6-3,TRBJ2-3,TRBD2,few,CASSYSGPLAGETPSTDTQYF,TGTGCCAGCAGTTACTCTGGACCCTTAGCGGGGGAAACTCCTAGCACAGATACGCAGTATTTT
TRBV9,TRBJ2-7,NA,few,CASSPRGGVPYEQYF,TGTGCCAGCAGCCCCAGAGGAGGGGTCCCCTACGAGCAGTACTTC
TRBV27,TRBJ1-2,TRBD1,many,CASSWLAGGTYGYTF,TGTGCCAGCAGTTGGTTGGCAGGGGGGACGTATGGCTACACCTTC
TRBV6-2/TRBV6-3,TRBJ2-1,TRBD2,NA,CASSYSGLAGEVEQFF,TGTGCCAGCAGTTACTCAGGACTAGCGGGAGAAGTTGAGCAGTTCTTC
TRBV29-1,TRBJ2-7,TRBD2,few,CSVGPSGGADEQYF,TGCAGCGTTGGGCCCTCGGGAGGGGCAGACGAGCAGTACTTC
TRBV14,TRBJ1-1,TRBD1,many,CASSHRTGFNVNTEAFF,TGTGCCAGCAGCCATAGGACAGGGTTTAACGTTAACACTGAAGCTTTCTTT
TRBV10-3,TRBJ2-7,NA,many,CAKGPGPDSYEQYF,TGTGCCAAGGGACCGGGACCGGACAGCTACGAGCAGTACTTC
TRBV29-1,TRBJ2-7,NA,few,CSVEEPGRLYEQYF,TGCAGCGTTGAAGAGCCAGGGCGACTCTACGAGCAGTACTTC
TRBV27,TRBJ2-7,NA,many,CASSLSSSGHEQYF,TGTGCCAGCAGTTTATCGTCGTCCGGGCACGAGCAGTACTTC
TRBV6-1,TRBJ1-5,NA,NA,CASSPYPGSGPEPQHF,TGTGCCAGCAGTCCCTACCCAGGGTCGGGGCCGGAGCCCCAGCATTTT
TRBV3-1,TRBJ2-2,TRBD2,few,CASSQEGLGWTGELFF,TGTGCCAGCAGCCAAGAGGGACTAGGATGGACCGGGGAGCTGTTTTTT
TRBV9,TRBJ1-2,NA,NA,CASSSINRDGFYGYTF,TGTGCCAGCAGCTCAATCAACCGGGACGGCTTCTATGGCTACACCTTC
TRBV2,TRBJ2-3,TRBD2,many,CASSGLAGNTDTQYF,TGTGCCAGCAGTGGACTAGCGGGAAACACAGATACGCAGTATTTT
TRBV18,TRBJ2-3,NA,few,CASSPPERIALSDTQYF,TGTGCCAGCTCACCACCTGAAAGAATAGCTTTAAGCGATACGCAGTATTTT
TRBV10-3,TRBJ2-7,NA,NA,CAISPGAYEQYF,TGTGCCATCAGTCCGGGAGCCTACGAGCAGTACTTC
TRBV15,TRBJ1-2,NA,many,CATSRTGNGYTF,TGTGCCACCAGCAGAACAGGGAATGGCTACACCTTC
TRBV27,TRBJ1-1,NA,few,CASRTSGADTEAFF,TGTGCCAGCAGGACCTCAGGGGCGGACACTGAAGCTTTCTTT
TRBV4-2,TRBJ2-1,TRBD2,few,CASSQLVTSGIYNEQFF,TGTGCCAGCAGCCAGCTAGTGACTAGCGGAATCTACAATGAGCAGTTCTTC
TRBV29-1,TRBJ2-5,NA,NA,CSVPLEGPQETQYF,TGCAGCGTCCCTTTAGAGGGTCCCCAAGAGACCCAGTACTTC
TRBV18,TRBJ2-3,NA,NA,CASSPTGRDPLTDTQYF,TGTGCCAGCTCACCAACTGGCCGGGACCCTCTCACAGATACGCAGTATTTT
TRBV7-9,TRBJ2-2,TRBD2,NA,CASSPREAGVNTGELFF,TGTGCCAGCAGCCCCCGGGAGGCGGGGGTGAACACCGGGGAGCTGTTTTTT
TRBV30,TRBJ2-2,NA,once,CAWTLMAGELFF,TGTGCCTGGACGTTGATGGCCGGGGAGCTGTTTTTT
TRBV20-1,TRBJ2-3,TRBD2,many,CSAPGLARGTSTDTQYF,TGCAGTGCCCCCGGACTAGCTAGGGGGACTAGCACAGATACGCAGTATTTT
TRBV15,TRBJ2-3,TRBD1,NA,CATSVTGDWRTDTQYF,TGTGCCACCAGCGTAACAGGGGATTGGAGAACAGATACGCAGTATTTT
TRBV15,TRBJ2-1,NA,many,CATGYYNEQFF,TGTGCCACCGGTTACTACAATGAGCAGTTCTTC
TRBV28,TRBJ2-1,TRBD1,many,CASSFIWDSEYNEQFF,TGTGCCAGCAGTTTTATTTGGGACAGTGAGTACAATGAGCAGTTCTTC
TRBV7-9,TRBJ2-1,TRBD2,NA,CAIKALAGGYNEQFF,TGTGCCATCAAGGCTCTAGCGGGAGGGTACAATGAGCAGTTCTTC
TRBV7-6,TRBJ1-2,TRBD1,NA,CASSPPGGINGYTF,TGTGCCAGCAGCCCCCCAGGGGGGATAAATGGCTACACCTTC
TRBV29-1,TRBJ2-7,NA,many,CSVEDETTQTYEQYF,TGCAGCGTTGAAGACGAGACTACCCAAACCTACGAGCAGTACTTC
TRBV9,TRBJ2-1,NA,few,CASTVGGSYNEQFF,TGTGCCAGCACCGTAGGCGGCTCCTACAATGAGCAGTTCTTC
TRBV7-8,TRBJ2-5,TRBD2,many,CASSPHGLAGGQETQYF,TGTGCCAGCAGCCCACACGGACTAGCGGGAGGCCAAGAGACCCAGTACTTC
TRBV4-3,TRBJ2-1,NA,many,CASSQGGASYNEQFF,TGCGCCAGCAGCCAAGGTGGGGCCTCCTACAATGAGCAGTTCTTC
TRBV27,TRBJ2-7,NA,few,CASSKGDYEQYF,TGTGCCAGCAGTAAAGGGGATTACGAGCAGTACTTC